Below are 6 T cell receptor beta chains sequenced from a single sample in a study of shared clonotypes between healthy human individuals. Sequencing used immunoSEQ multiplex PCR; TCRdb keeps in-frame clones, though not all of them. The sample records around 700,000 clones, about three quarters being singletons. The sequencing sample was made of memory CD4+ T cells sorted from blood. Subset reported: CD45RA-negative fraction. The receptor set was obtained from a woman aged 30 to 39 in good health.

This clone has a handful of counts. The J gene is TRBJ2-7, the V gene TRBV27; 7 bases fit TRBD2. The CDR3 sequence is 12 residues long. The J segment lost 5 bases and the V segment lost 8 bases, leaving 6 bases of the junction unmatched. The V gene's germline CDR1 is MNHEY and CDR2 SMNVEV (reference sequence). CDR3 coding DNA: TGTGCCAGCCCCACGCGGGAGCACGAGCAGTACTTC. It is translated as CASPTREHEQYF.

This chain uses TRBV11-2 with TRBJ2-3; 10 nucleotides match TRBD2. Germline V CDR1 and CDR2: SGHAT, FQNNGV. J gave up 1 base and V 3 bases, and 1 base lay outside the gene matches. This CDR3 is 15 amino acids long. The CDR3 reads CASSFGTSGTDTQYF. The CDR3 DNA reads TGTGCCAGCAGCTTCGGGACTAGCGGCACAGATACGCAGTATTTT.

The rearrangement links TRBV4-1 to TRBJ2-7, with TRBD2 matching 13 bases. CDR1 and CDR2 from the germline V gene are MGHRA and YSYEKL. The CDR3 covers 17 residues. The junction had 8 bases not matched to a gene; V was cut back by 4 bases and J by 2 bases. The CDR3, as DNA: TGCGCCAGCAGCCCCCGGACTAGCGGGAGCCAAGCCTACGAGCAGTACTTC. Residues: CASSPRTSGSQAYEQYF.

This sequence joins TRBV29-1 and TRBJ2-5; 7 nucleotides match TRBD2. J was trimmed by 0 bases and V by 4 bases; bases with no gene match: 8. The V gene's germline CDR1 is SQVTM and CDR2 ANQGSEA. The CDR3 extends over 15 amino acids. The CDR3: CSVGGREGHQETQYF. The CDR3 DNA is TGCAGCGTTGGAGGGAGGGAGGGGCACCAAGAGACCCAGTACTTC.

This clone was observed a few times. The rearrangement links TRBV18 to TRBJ2-7; the D gene is possibly TRBD1 (6 bases). The V gene lost 4 bases and the J gene lost 0 bases, with 13 bases spanning the gap. The V gene's germline CDR1 is KGHSH and CDR2 LQKENI. The CDR3 spans 15 residues. In DNA form, the CDR3 reads TGTGCCAGCTCACGGACAGCTGCTACCTCCTACGAGCAGTACTTC. It translates to CASSRTAATSYEQYF.

The V and J genes are TRBV5-1 and TRBJ2-5, with TRBD1 as a possible D gene (5 bases). The V and J ends lost 0 bases and 5 bases respectively, with 14 bases between them. The CDR3 consists of 15 residues. Germline CDR1 and CDR2: SGHRS and YFSETQ. CDR3 residues: CASSLEGHPRETQYF. CDR3 nucleotides: TGCGCCAGCAGCTTGGAAGGACACCCCAGGGAGACCCAGTACTTC.